This T cell receptor beta chain was retrieved from a study of blood T cell repertoires in COVID-19. Study overall: Researchers got acute and convalescent COVID-19 samples from the United States, Italy and Spain.

Original processing methods: Reference gene primers were amplified, and this amplification served to estimate nucleated cell counts. Measured with immunoSEQ multiplex PCR; TCRdb has only the in-frame clones, and not every one. D and trimming come from the DNA, and the V and J calls and clone size come from that table. Counted here are about 300,000 clones, 70% to 90% occurring once; the ten biggest clones make up around 2.2%. CDR1 is LGHDT, CDR2 YNNKEL, per germline (reference sequence). The CDR3 runs to 15 residues. V shed 0 bases and J shed 4 bases, with 12 bases lying between them. Sequenced material: PBMCs or T cells enriched from blood (not recorded which). This rearrangement joins TRBV3-1 (or the pseudogene TRBV3-2) to TRBJ1-2; D possibly corresponds to TRBD1 (6 bases). The clonotype comes from a man aged 25-45 years who had recovered from COVID-19. DNA of the CDR3: TGTGCCAGCAGCCAAGATTTAAGACAGGCCTATGGCTACACCTTC. This translates into CASSQDLRQAYGYTF.